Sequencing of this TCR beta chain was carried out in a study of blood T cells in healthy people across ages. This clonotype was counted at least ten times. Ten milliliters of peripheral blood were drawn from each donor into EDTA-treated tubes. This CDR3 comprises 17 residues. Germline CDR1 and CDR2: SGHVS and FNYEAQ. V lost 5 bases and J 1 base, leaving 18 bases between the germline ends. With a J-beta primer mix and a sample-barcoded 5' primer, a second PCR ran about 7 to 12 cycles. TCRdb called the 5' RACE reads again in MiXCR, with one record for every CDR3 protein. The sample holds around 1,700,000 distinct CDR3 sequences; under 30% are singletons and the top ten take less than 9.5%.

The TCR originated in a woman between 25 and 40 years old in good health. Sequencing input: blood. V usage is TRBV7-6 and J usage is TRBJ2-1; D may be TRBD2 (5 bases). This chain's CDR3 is CASSKRLDSGSYNEQFF. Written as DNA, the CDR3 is TGTGCCAGCAGCAAACGGTTAGATTCGGGGTCCTACAATGAGCAGTTCTTC.